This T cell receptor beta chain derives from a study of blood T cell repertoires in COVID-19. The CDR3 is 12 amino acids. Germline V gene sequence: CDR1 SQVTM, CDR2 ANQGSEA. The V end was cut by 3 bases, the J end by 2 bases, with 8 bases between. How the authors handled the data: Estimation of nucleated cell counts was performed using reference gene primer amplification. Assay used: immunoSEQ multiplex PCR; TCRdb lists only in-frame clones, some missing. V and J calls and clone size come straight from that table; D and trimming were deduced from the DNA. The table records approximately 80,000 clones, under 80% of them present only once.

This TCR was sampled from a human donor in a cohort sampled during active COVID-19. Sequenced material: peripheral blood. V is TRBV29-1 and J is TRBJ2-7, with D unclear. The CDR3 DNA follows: TGCAGCGTTGAGGGCAGAGCCTACGAGCAGTACTTC. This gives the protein CSVEGRAYEQYF.